This T cell receptor beta chain was documented in a study of T-cell reconstitution after alpha-beta-depleted transplantation in children. Researchers prepared the TCRbeta library using unique molecular identifiers, the study reports. TCRdb itself ran the PCR reads through MiXCR, one entry per CDR3 protein. This table has approximately 210,000 distinct CDR3 sequences, 14% to 15% appearing once. Note on this clonotype: The junction and the germline gene differ at one end; a read error may be behind it.

The CDR3 consists of 17 residues. Per the germline V gene, CDR1 is SGDLS and CDR2 is YYNGEE. This sequence originates from a human donor who donated a stem cell graft to a child with acute lymphoblastic leukemia. This chain connects TRBV9 to TRBJ2-4, with 7 bases identical to TRBD1. This specimen consisted of PBMCs from the stem cell graft donor, obtained from the stem cell graft. The CDR3 DNA sequence: TGTGCCAGCAGCGTAGATTACGTTGGGGGACAGAAAAACAGTCAGTACTTC. Translation gives CASSVDYVGGQKNSQYF.